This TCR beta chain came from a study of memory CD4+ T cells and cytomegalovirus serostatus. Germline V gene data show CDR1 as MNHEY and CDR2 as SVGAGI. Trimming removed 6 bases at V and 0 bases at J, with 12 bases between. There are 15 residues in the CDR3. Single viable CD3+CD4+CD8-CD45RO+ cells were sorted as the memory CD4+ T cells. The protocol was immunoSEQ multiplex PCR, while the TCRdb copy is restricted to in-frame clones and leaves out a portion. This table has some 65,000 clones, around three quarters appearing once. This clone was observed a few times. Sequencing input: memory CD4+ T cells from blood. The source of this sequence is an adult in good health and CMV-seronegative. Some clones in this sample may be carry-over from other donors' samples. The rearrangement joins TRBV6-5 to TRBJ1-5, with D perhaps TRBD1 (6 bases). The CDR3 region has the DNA TGTGCCAGCAGCCCTTACAGGGATAGCAATCAGCCCCAGCATTTT. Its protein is CASSPYRDSNQPQHF.